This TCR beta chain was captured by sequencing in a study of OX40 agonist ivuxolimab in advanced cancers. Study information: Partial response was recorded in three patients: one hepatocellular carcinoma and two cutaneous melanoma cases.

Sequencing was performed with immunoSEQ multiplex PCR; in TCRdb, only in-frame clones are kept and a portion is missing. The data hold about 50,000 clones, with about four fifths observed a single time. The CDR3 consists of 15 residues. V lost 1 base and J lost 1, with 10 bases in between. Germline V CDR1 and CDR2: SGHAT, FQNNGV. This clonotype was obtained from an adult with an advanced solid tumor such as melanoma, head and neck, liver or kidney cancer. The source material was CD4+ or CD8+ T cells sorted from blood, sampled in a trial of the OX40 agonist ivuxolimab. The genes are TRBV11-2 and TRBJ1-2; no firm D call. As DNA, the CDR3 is TGTGCCAGCAGCTTAGCGCCAAGCGTTAACTATGGCTACACCTTC. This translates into CASSLAPSVNYGYTF.